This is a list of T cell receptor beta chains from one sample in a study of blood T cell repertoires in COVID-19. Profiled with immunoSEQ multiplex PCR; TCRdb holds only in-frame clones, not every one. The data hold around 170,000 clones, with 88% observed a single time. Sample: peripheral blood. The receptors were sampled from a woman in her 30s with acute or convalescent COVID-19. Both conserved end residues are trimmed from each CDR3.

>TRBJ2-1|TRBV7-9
ASSLAAEQF
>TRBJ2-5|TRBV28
ASSLQRGETQY
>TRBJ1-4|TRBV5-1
ASSQGVGSRAEKLF
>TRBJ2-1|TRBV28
ASSLRLDLF
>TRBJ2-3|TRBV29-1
SVDLAGGPDTQY
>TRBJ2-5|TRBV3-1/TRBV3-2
ASSQDGGFAETQY
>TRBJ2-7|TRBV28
ASSLKPTYEQY
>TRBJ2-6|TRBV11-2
ASSLRGSGANVLT
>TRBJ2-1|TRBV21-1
ASSKGLAGVIDNEQF
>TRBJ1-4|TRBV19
ASSIGPDTEEKLF
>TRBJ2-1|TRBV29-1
SVEDGPDRGVNEQF
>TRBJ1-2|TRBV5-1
ASSGQGAEVVGYT
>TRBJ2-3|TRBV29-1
SVEVTSSDTQY
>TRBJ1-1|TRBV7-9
ASSSVGSTEAF
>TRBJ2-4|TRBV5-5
ASSDTTGAYIQY
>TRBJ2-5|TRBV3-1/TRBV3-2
ASRTGGGETQY
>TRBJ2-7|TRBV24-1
ATAQGGQGVEQY
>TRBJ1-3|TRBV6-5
ASSPSFAGNTIY
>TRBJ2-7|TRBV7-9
ASSPTGSYEQY
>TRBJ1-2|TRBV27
ASRNMDRSYT
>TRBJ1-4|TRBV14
ASSQRTRENEKLF
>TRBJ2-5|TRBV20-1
SAHGEATLY
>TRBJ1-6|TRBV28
ASSLQFGNNSPLH
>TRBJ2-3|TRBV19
ASSTRGGLATQY
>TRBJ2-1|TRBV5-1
ASSSGLAGVNEQF
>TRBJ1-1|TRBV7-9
ASSLGQGTGAF
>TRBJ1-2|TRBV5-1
ASSPQGTGYT
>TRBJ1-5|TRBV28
ASSLGAGGLGNQPQH
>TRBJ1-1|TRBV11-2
ASSLGGDTEAF
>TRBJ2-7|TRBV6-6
ASTGGPYEQY
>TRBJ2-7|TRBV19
ASRRAPRGEQY
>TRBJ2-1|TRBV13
ASSLDRGSSYNEQF
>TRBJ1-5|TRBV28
ATSSSNQPQH
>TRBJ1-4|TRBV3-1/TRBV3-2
ASSQVTGFGNEKLF
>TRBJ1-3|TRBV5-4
ASSLGTAGNTIY
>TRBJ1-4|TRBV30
AWSVGTLATNEKLF
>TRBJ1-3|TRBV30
ACRGRSGNTIY